There are many counts of the clone carrying this T cell receptor (beta chain). The target antigen is unknown. Subjects with ophthalmopathy showed a Clinical Activity Score no lower than 3, a NOSPECS grade no lower than 4, and a duration shorter than 3 months. Diagnoses were made from clinical symptoms, serum measures (thyroxine and TRAb), thyroid ultrasound and orbital computed tomography. What was amplified from RNA transcripts were TCR beta CDR3 regions. In the first-round RT-PCR of the TCR CDR3, the HTBI primer set was used. TCRdb ran MiXCR on the multiplex PCR reads and lists one entry per CDR3 protein. In the table there are fewer than 350,000 distinct CDR3 sequences, 15% to 20% of which are singletons. This sample is drawn from a study of T cells in Graves' hyperthyroidism and ophthalmopathy. Overall study findings and caveats: Ophthalmopathy could be told apart from stable hyperthyroidism with a 13 V-J model. Most expanded thyroid clonotypes above 0.001 recurred in blood.

CDR1 is LNHDA and CDR2 is SQIVND in the germline V gene (reference sequence). The CDR3 is 15 amino acids. V was shortened by 5 bases and J by 0 bases, with 10 bases between the two germline ends. V is TRBV19 and J is TRBJ2-2, with unresolved D. The sequence derives from a woman aged 35 to 49 with Graves' ophthalmopathy. Sequenced input: blood. CDR3 nucleotides: TGTGCCAGTAGTCCAGCAGCTGCGAACACCGGGGAGCTGTTTTTT. As protein: CASSPAAANTGELFF.